This T cell receptor beta chain was retrieved from a study of cytomegalovirus exposure and HLA in healthy donors. Study results and caveats: Most of the TCR beta V segments (in an earlier analysis) were productive either about 87% or about 30% of the time. Most observed TCR sequences were rare, whereas some public TCRs were detected in many donors. The later analysis indicated that the majority of CMV-associated TCR beta chains appeared HLA-restricted.

This clone was seen a single time. Its antigen is not known. PCR involved 60 Vbeta and 13 Jbeta primers. Original methodology: Counted up in a later analysis, unique TCR beta chains came to around 80 million, with around 10 million shared. Here immunoSEQ multiplex PCR was the method, and the copy in TCRdb shows in-frame clones only, minus some. Clone size and V and J calls were adopted from that table, with D and trimming inferred from the DNA. The table records some 180,000 clones, roughly 85% of them present only once. The receptor's source is a man aged 25 to 40 in good health and CMV-seropositive. The sample comprised PBMCs.

CDR3 in amino acids: CASSSSGRLYNEQFF. CDR3 DNA: TGTGCCAGCAGTTCTAGCGGGAGGTTATACAATGAGCAGTTCTTC. The gene calls are TRBV5-8 and TRBJ2-1, with 11 bases matching TRBD2. CDR1 and CDR2 from the germline V gene are SGHTS and YDEGEE. The V and J ends lost 5 bases and 4 bases, in that order; junction bases with no gene match: 5. The CDR3 spans 15 residues.